These 7 T cell receptor beta chains originate from one sample sequenced in a study of T cells in Graves' hyperthyroidism and ophthalmopathy. RNA transcripts gave rise to amplified TCR beta CDR3 regions. The HTBI primer set drove a first-round RT-PCR of the TCR CDR3. TCRdb independently ran MiXCR on the multiplex PCR reads; one entry per CDR3 protein. In the table there are 250,000 to 300,000 distinct CDR3 sequences, approximately 18% of which are singletons. Sequenced: blood. These receptors originate from a middle-aged man with Graves' ophthalmopathy.

This sequence joins TRBV6-2 or TRBV6-3 and TRBJ1-5; D is undetermined. The V end was cut by 2 bases, the J end by 5 bases, with 7 bases between. CDR3 length equals 13 residues. The germline V gene has CDR1 MNHEY and CDR2 SVGEGT. CDR3 loop: CASSYVGYQPQHF. The CDR3 DNA follows: TGTGCCAGCAGTTACGTAGGGTATCAGCCCCAGCATTTT.

The chain is built from TRBV5-6 and TRBJ1-4; D possibly corresponds to TRBD1 (6 bases). The CDR3 spans 13 residues. The V gene's germline CDR1 is SGHDT and CDR2 YYEEEE. V was clipped by 1 base and J by 8 bases, with 9 bases between them. The CDR3 DNA reads as TGTGCCAGCAGCTTGTGGGGGGCGGAAAAACTGTTTTTT. It codes for CASSLWGAEKLFF.

The chain couples TRBV12-3 or TRBV12-4 to TRBJ1-1; tentatively, D is TRBD1 (6 bases). The CDR3 spans 13 residues. V shed 6 bases and J shed 1 base, with 9 bases lying between them. Here the CDR3 reads CASRGQPNTEAFF. In nucleotides, the CDR3 is TGTGCCAGCAGGGGACAACCGAACACTGAAGCTTTCTTT.

This clonotype has only a few counts. The chain links TRBV20-1 to TRBJ1-1; 9 bases match TRBD1. Germline V gene data show CDR1 as DFQATT and CDR2 as SNEGSKA (reference sequence). The CDR3 contains 14 residues. Trimming cost V 7 bases and J 7 bases; bases outside gene matches: 13. CDR3 coding DNA: TGCAGTGTCACGGGACAGGGTGAACATGGTGAAGCTTTCTTT. It yields the protein CSVTGQGEHGEAFF.

This clonotype has only a few counts. J is TRBJ2-3 and V is TRBV3-1; no clear D gene. Per the germline V gene, CDR1 is LGHDT and CDR2 is YNNKEL (reference sequence). This CDR3 spans 16 amino acids. V lost 1 base and J lost 3, with 14 bases in between. The CDR3 region is CASSQAFQSPTDTQYF. CDR3 nucleotide sequence: TGTGCCAGCAGCCAAGCGTTCCAGTCCCCAACAGATACGCAGTATTTT.

V is TRBV9 and J is TRBJ2-3; maybe TRBD1 (6 bases). This CDR3 comprises 16 residues. Looked up from germline, CDR1 is SGDLS and CDR2 is YYNGEE. V dropped 4 bases and J dropped 0 bases, with 15 bases sitting between them. The CDR3 DNA reads as TGTGCCAGCAGCATCGGGACATCCTCTAGCACAGATACGCAGTATTTT. Translating it yields CASSIGTSSSTDTQYF.

This clonotype appeared a single time. The rearrangement joins TRBV19 to TRBJ2-6; TRBD1 matches 8 bases. Per germline, CDR1 LNHDA and CDR2 SQIVND (reference sequence). The V and J ends lost 5 bases and 0 bases, in that order; junction bases with no gene match: 6. The CDR3 is 17 amino acids. Here the CDR3 DNA reads TGTGCCAGTAGTTCAGGGACAGGCTACTCTGGGGCCAACGTCCTGACTTTC. It yields the protein CASSSGTGYSGANVLTF.